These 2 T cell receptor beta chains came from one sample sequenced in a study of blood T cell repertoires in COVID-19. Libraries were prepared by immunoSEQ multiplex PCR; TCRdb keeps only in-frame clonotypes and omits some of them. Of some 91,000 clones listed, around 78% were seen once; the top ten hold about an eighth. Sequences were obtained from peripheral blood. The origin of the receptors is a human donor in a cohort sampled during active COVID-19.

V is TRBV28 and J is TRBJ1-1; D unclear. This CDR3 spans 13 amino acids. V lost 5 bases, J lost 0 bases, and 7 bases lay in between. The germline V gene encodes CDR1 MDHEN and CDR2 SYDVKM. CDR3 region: CASSPYLNTEAFF. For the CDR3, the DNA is TGTGCCAGCAGTCCGTATTTGAACACTGAAGCTTTCTTT.

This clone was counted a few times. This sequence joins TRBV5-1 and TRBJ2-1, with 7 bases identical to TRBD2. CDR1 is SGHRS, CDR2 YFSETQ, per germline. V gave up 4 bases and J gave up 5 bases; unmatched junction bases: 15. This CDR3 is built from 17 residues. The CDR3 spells CASSESLARDTHNEQFF. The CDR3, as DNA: TGCGCCAGCAGCGAATCACTAGCGAGGGATACCCACAATGAGCAGTTCTTC.